This TCR beta chain was profiled in a study of blood T cell repertoires in COVID-19. Study as a whole: The United States, Italy and Spain supplied acute and convalescent COVID-19 samples. PBMCs, B-cell-depleted T cells, or T cells provided the cDNA or gDNA that made up the material.

Profiling relied on immunoSEQ multiplex PCR, and the TCRdb table lists in-frame clones only, not all of them. The sample includes around 94,000 clones, roughly 90% of them seen just once. V was trimmed by 0 bases and J by 5 bases, leaving 8 bases between them. The germline V gene has CDR1 LNHDA and CDR2 SQIVND (reference sequence). There are 15 residues in the CDR3. The J gene is TRBJ2-6, the V gene TRBV19; D unresolved. The clonotype was recovered from a man older than 75 with acute or convalescent COVID-19. Source material: peripheral blood. CDR3 coding DNA: TGTGCCAGTAGTATAGATCGTAATAGGGCCAACGTCCTGACTTTC. It encodes CASSIDRNRANVLTF.